This TCR beta chain was documented in a study of blood T cell repertoires in COVID-19. Looking at the study overall: Samples came from the United States, Italy and Spain, spanning acute and convalescent COVID-19. In each case, the material was cDNA or gDNA derived from T cells, B-cell-depleted T cells, or PBMCs.

CDR3 length: 14 residues. Trimming left V 3 bases short and J 0 bases short, with 6 bases between. Germline values: CDR1 SGHTA, CDR2 FQGNSA. Per the original data handling: Using reference gene primer amplification, nucleated cell counts were estimated. The assay was immunoSEQ multiplex PCR, and TCRdb's table has in-frame clones only and misses some. V, J and clone size are those of that table, while D and trimming were read from the DNA. The repertoire holds hundreds of thousands of clones, with 86% as singletons. This sequence joins TRBV7-2 and TRBJ1-3; no definite D call. The sequenced sample was peripheral blood. The clonotype was recovered from a woman aged 30 to 39 with active or convalescent COVID-19. This CDR3 reads CASSFTSSGNTIYF. The CDR3 coding sequence is TGTGCCAGCAGCTTCACTAGCTCTGGAAACACCATATATTTT.